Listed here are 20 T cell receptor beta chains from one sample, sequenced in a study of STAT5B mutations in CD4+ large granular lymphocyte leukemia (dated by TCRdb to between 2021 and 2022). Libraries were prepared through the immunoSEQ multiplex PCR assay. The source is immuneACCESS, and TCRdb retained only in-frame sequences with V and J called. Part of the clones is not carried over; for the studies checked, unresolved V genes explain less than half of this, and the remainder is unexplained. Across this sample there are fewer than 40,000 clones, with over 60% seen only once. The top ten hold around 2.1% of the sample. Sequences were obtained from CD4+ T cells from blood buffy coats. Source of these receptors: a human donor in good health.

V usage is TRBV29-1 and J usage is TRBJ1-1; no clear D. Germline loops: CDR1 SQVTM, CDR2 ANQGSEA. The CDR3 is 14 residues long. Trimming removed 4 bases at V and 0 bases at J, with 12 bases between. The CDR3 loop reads CSVAPKVMNTEAFF. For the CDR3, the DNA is TGCAGCGTTGCCCCCAAAGTCATGAACACTGAAGCTTTCTTT.

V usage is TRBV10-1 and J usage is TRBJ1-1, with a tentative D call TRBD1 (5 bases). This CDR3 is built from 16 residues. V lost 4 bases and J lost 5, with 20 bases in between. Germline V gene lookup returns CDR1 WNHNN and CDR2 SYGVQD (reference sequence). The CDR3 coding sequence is TGCGCCAGCAGTGCGGGGGGATTGACACCGGGGACTGAAGCTTTCTTT. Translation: CASSAGGLTPGTEAFF.

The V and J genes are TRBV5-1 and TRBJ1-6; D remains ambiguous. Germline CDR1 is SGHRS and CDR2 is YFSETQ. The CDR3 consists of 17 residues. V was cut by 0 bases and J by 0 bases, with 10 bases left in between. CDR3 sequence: CASSLAPRSSYNSPLHF. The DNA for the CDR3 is TGCGCCAGCAGCTTGGCCCCCCGCAGCTCCTATAATTCACCCCTCCACTTT.

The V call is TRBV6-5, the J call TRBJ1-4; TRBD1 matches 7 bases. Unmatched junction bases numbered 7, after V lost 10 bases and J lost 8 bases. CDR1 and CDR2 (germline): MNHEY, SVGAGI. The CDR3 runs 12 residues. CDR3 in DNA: TGTGCCACCCGGACAGGATGGGAAAAACTGTTTTTT. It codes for CATRTGWEKLFF.

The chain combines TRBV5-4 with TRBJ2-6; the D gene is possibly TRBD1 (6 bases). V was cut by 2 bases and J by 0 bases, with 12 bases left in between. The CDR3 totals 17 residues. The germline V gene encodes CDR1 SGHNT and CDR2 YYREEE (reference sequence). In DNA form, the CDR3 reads TGTGCCAGCAGCTTCGGGACAATGAGCTCTGGGGCCAACGTCCTGACTTTC. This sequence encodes CASSFGTMSSGANVLTF.

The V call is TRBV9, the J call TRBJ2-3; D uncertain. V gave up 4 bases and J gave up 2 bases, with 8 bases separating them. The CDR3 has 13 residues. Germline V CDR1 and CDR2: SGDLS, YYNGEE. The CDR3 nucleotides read TGTGCCAGCAGCCTCCGGGCCACAGATACGCAGTATTTT. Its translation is CASSLRATDTQYF.

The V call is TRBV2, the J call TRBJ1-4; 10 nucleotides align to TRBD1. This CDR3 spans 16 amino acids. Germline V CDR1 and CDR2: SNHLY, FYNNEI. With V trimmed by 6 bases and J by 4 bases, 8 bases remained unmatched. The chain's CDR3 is CASRPTGGRGNEKLFF. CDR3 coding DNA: TGTGCCAGCAGGCCGACAGGGGGCCGGGGTAATGAAAAACTGTTTTTT.

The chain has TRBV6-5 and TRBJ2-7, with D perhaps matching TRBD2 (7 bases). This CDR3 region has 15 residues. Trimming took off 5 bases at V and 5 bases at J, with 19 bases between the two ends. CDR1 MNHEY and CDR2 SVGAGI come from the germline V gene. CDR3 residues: CASSPWGGLVDEQYF. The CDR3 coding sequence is TGTGCCAGCAGTCCGTGGGGGGGGCTGGTCGACGAGCAGTACTTC.

CDR3 nucleotides: TGTGCCAGCAGCTTATTAAGGGCAGCAACTAACTATGGCTACACCTTC. This codes for CASSLLRAATNYGYTF. The chain has TRBV11-2 and TRBJ1-2; D gene unclear. Germline V gives CDR1 SGHAT, CDR2 FQNNGV. The CDR3 sequence is 16 residues long. V shed 2 bases and J shed 0 bases, with 13 bases lying between them.

The CDR3 nucleotides read TGTGCCAGCAGGCAACCGGGACAGGGAGACCAGCAGTACTTC. Protein sequence: CASRQPGQGDQQYF. The chain is built from TRBV13 and TRBJ2-7; the match to TRBD1 covers 9 bases. The CDR3 sequence is 14 residues long. Germline CDR1 is PRHDT and CDR2 is FYEKMQ (reference sequence). Unmatched junction bases numbered 11, after V lost 6 bases and J lost 8 bases.

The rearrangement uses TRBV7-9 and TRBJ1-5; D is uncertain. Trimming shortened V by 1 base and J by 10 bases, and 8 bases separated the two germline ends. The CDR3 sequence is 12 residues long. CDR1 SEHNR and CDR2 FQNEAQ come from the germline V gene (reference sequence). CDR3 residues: CASSLEARPQHF. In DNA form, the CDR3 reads TGTGCCAGCAGCTTAGAGGCAAGACCCCAGCATTTT.

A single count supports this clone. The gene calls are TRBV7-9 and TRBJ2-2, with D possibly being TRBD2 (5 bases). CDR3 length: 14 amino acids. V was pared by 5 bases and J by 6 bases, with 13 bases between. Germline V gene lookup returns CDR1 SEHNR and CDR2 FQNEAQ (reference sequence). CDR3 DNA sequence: TGTGCCAGCAGCCCCAATGTGCGGGCCGGGGAGCTGTTTTTT. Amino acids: CASSPNVRAGELFF. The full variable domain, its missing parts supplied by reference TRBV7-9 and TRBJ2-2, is DTGVSQNPRHKITKRGQNVTFRCDPISEHNRLYWYRQTLGQGPEFLTYFQNEAQLEKSRLLSDRFSAERPKGSFSTLEIQRTEQGDSAMYLCASSPNVRAGELFFGEGSRLTVL.

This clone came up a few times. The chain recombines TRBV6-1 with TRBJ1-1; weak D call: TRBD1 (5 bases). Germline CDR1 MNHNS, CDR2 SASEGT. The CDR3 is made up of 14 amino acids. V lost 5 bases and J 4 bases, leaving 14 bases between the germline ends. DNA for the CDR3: TGTGCCAGCAGTCCTCTGGGGGGAGTCACTGAAGCTTTCTTT. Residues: CASSPLGGVTEAFF.

DNA for the CDR3: TGTGCCAGCAGCCAAGATCTCGGGGACAGTCCCACCTATAATTCACCCCTCCACTTT. It yields the protein CASSQDLGDSPTYNSPLHF. The rearrangement uses TRBV4-2 and TRBJ1-6; 7 bases map to TRBD1. The length of the CDR3 is 19 residues. The ends lost 0 bases at V and 2 bases at J; junction bases unmatched: 10. CDR1 and CDR2 (germline): LGHNA, YNFKEQ.

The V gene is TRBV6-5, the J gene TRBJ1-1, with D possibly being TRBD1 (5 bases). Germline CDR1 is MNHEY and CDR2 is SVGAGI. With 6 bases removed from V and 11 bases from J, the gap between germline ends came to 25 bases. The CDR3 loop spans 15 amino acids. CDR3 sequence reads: CASSPAGGTAPWAFF. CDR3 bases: TGTGCCAGCAGCCCGGCGGGGGGGACGGCCCCTTGGGCTTTCTTT.

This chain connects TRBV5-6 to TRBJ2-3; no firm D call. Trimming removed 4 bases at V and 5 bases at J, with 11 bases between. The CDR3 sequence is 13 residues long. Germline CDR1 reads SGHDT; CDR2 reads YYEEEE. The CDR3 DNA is TGTGCCAGCAGCCAAAGTTGGGAAGATACGCAGTATTTT. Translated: CASSQSWEDTQYF.

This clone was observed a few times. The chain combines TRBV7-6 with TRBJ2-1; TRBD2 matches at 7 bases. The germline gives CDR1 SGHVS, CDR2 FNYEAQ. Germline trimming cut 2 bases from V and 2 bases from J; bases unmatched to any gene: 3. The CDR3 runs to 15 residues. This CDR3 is CASSLLAAAYNEQFF. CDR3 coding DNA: TGTGCCAGCAGCTTACTAGCGGCCGCCTACAATGAGCAGTTCTTC. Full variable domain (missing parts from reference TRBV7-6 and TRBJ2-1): GAGVSQSPRYKVTKRGQDVALRCDPISGHVSLYWYRQALGQGPEFLTYFNYEAQQDKSGLPNDRFSAERPEGSISTLTIQRTEQRDSAMYRCASSLLAAAYNEQFFGPGTRLTVL.

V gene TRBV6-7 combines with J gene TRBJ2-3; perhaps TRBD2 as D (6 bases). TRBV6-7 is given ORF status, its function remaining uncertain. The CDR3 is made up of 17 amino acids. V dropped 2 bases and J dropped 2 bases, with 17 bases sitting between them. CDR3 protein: CASSYVILATPTDTQYF. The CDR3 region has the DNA TGTGCCAGCAGTTACGTTATACTAGCTACCCCCACAGATACGCAGTATTTT.

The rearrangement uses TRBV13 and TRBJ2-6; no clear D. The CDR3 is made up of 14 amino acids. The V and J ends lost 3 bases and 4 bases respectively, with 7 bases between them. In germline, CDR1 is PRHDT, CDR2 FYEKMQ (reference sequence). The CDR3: CASSFRLGANVLTF. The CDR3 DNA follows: TGTGCCAGCAGCTTCCGACTGGGGGCCAACGTCCTGACTTTC.

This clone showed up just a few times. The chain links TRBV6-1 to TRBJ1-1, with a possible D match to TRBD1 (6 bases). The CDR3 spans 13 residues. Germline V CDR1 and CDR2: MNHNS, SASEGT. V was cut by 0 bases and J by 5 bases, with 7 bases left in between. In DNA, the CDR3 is TGTGCCAGCAGTGAAGCGAGGGGGACTGAAGCTTTCTTT. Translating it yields CASSEARGTEAFF.